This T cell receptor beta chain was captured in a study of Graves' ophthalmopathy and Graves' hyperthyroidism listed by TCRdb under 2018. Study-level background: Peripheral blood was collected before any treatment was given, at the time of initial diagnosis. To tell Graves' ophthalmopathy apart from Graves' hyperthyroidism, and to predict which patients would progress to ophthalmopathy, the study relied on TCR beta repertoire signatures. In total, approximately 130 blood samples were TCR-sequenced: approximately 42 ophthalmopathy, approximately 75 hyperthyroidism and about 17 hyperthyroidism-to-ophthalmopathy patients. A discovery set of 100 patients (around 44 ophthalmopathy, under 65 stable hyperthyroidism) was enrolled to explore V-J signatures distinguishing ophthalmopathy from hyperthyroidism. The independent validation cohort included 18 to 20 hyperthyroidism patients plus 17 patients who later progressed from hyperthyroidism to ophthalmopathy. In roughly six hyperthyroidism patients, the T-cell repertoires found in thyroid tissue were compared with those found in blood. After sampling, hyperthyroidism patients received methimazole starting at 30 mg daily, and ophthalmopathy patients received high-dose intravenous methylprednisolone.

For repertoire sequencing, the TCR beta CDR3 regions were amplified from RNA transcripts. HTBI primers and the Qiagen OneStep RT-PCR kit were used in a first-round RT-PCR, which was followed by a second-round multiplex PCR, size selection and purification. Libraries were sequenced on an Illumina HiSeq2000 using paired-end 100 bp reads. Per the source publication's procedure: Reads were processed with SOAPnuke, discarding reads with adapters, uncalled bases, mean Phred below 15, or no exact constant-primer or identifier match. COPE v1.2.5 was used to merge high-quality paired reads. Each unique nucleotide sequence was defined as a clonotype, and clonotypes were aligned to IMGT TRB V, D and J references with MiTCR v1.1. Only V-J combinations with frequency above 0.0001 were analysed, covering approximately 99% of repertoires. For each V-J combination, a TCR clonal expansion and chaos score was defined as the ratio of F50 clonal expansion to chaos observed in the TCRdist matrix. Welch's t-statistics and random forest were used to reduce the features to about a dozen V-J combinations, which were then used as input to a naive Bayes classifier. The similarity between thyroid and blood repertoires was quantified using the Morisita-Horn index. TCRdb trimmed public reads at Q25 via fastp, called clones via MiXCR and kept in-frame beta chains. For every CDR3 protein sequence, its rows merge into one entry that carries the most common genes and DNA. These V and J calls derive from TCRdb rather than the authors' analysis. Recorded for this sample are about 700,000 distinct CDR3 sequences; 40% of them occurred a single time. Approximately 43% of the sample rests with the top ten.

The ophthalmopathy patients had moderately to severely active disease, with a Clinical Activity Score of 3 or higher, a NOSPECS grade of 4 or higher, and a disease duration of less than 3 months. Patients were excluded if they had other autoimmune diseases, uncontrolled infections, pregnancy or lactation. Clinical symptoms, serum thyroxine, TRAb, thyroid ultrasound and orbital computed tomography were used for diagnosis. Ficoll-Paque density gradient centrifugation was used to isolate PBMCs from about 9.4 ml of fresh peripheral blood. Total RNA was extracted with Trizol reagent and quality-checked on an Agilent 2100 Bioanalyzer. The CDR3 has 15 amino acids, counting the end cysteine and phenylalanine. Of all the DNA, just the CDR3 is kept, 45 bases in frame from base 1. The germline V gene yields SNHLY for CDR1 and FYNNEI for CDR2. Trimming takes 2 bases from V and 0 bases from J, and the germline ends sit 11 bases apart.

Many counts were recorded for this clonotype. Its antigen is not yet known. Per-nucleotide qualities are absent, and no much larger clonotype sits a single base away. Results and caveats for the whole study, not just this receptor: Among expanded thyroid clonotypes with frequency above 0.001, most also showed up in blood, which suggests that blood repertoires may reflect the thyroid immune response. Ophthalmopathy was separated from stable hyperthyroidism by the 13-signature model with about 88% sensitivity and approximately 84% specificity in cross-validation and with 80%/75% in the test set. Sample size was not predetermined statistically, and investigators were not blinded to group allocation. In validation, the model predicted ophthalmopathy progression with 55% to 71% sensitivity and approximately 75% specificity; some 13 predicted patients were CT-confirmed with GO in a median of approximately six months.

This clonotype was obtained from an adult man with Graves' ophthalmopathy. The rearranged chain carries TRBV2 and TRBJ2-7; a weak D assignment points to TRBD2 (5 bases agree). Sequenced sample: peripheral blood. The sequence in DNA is TGTGCCAGCAGTGAACGGGAACCTAGCTCCTACGAGCAGTACTTC. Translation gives CASSEREPSSYEQYF. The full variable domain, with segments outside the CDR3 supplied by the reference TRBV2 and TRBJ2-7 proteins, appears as EPEVTQTPSHQVTQMGQEVILRCVPISNHLYFYWYRQILGQKVEFLVSFYNNEISEKSEIFDDQFSVERPDGSNFTLKIRSTKLEDSAMYFCASSEREPSSYEQYFGPGTRLTVT.